These 19 T cell receptor beta chains came from one sample sequenced in a study of blood T cell repertoires in COVID-19. The assay was immunoSEQ multiplex PCR, and TCRdb's table has in-frame clones only and misses some. The data contain 100,000 to 120,000 clones, over 75% of them singletons. The specimen sequenced was peripheral blood. The receptors were gathered from a woman of 80 years or more with active or convalescent COVID-19.

This clone appeared a single time. V is TRBV6-5 and J is TRBJ1-1; 8 bases agree with TRBD1. V gave up 0 bases and J gave up 0 bases; unmatched junction bases: 3. This CDR3 is built from 16 residues. Germline CDR1 and CDR2: MNHEY and SVGAGI. The CDR3 sequence is CASSYSRTGMNTEAFF. The CDR3 coding sequence is TGTGCCAGCAGTTACTCAAGGACAGGGATGAACACTGAAGCTTTCTTT.

V usage is TRBV2 and J usage is TRBJ2-5; D remains unclear. The germline gives CDR1 SNHLY, CDR2 FYNNEI. The CDR3 has 13 amino acids. V was cut by 8 bases and J by 5 bases, with 15 bases left in between. The DNA of the CDR3 is TGTGCCAGCGCGGTATCTCTTGAGGAGACCCAGTACTTC. Residues: CASAVSLEETQYF.

V gene TRBV2 combines with J gene TRBJ2-5; 7 positions agree with TRBD1. V lost 5 bases, J lost 4 bases, and 4 bases stayed unmatched. The CDR3 runs 13 residues. Germline CDR1 reads SNHLY; CDR2 reads FYNNEI. The CDR3: CASSINRGETQYF. In DNA, the CDR3 is TGTGCCAGCAGTATCAACAGGGGAGAGACCCAGTACTTC.

V gene TRBV18 combines with J gene TRBJ2-5; D is unresolved. Between the trimmed V and J ends, which lost 5 bases and 7 bases, there was a span of 11 bases. The CDR3 loop spans 12 amino acids. Germline CDR1 is KGHSH and CDR2 is LQKENI. CDR3 sequence: CASSSRLGTQYF. CDR3 sequence (DNA): TGTGCCAGCTCATCGAGACTGGGGACCCAGTACTTC.

The rearrangement joins TRBV4-3 to TRBJ2-7, with D possibly TRBD1 on 5 matching bases. CDR1 is LGHNA, CDR2 YSLEER, per germline. The CDR3 spans 14 residues. Trimming shortened V by 1 base and J by 1 base, and 8 bases separated the two germline ends. DNA for the CDR3: TGCGCCAGCAGCCAAGGGACATTATCCTACGAGCAGTACTTC. Protein: CASSQGTLSYEQYF.

This clone was counted a few times. V is TRBV18 and J is TRBJ1-5; perhaps TRBD1 as D (6 bases). The CDR3 contains 15 residues. V was pared by 3 bases and J by 4 bases, with 13 bases between. Germline V lookup: CDR1 KGHSH, CDR2 LQKENI. CDR3 coding DNA: TGTGCCAGCTCACCGGTCAGGGGAGGGAATCAGCCCCAGCATTTT. Residues: CASSPVRGGNQPQHF. The entire variable domain, with the rest obtained from reference TRBV18 and TRBJ1-5, is as follows: NAGVMQNPRHLVRRRGQEARLRCSPMKGHSHVYWYRQLPEEGLKFMVYLQKENIIDESGMPKERFSAEFPKEGPSILRIQQVVRGDSAAYFCASSPVRGGNQPQHFGDGTRLSIL.

This chain joins TRBV3-1 (or the pseudogene TRBV3-2) and TRBJ2-7; possibly TRBD2 for D (5 bases). Trimming shortened V by 4 bases and J by 3 bases, and 7 bases separated the two germline ends. Germline V gene lookup returns CDR1 LGHDT and CDR2 YNNKEL (reference sequence). The CDR3 length is 12 residues. The CDR3 DNA reads as TGTGCCAGCAGCCTCGGGGTCTACGAGCAGTACTTC. Amino acid sequence: CASSLGVYEQYF.

The V gene is TRBV5-1, the J gene TRBJ2-5, with D possibly being TRBD1 (5 bases). Germline V CDR1 and CDR2: SGHRS, YFSETQ. The CDR3 totals 16 residues. V was pared by 4 bases and J by 5 bases, with 21 bases between. The CDR3 DNA reads as TGCGCCAGCAGCCCTCTCCCCACAGGCTATGAGGAGACCCAGTACTTC. Amino acid sequence: CASSPLPTGYEETQYF.

The genes are TRBV18 and TRBJ2-7; possible D gene TRBD2, 6 bases. The CDR3 totals 16 residues. The germline gives CDR1 KGHSH, CDR2 LQKENI. The V end lost 0 bases, the J end lost 0 bases, and 12 bases lay between the germline ends. CDR3 in amino acids: CASSPPSGSASYEQYF. The CDR3 coding sequence is TGTGCCAGCTCACCACCGAGCGGGTCGGCCTCCTACGAGCAGTACTTC.

V is TRBV4-1 and J is TRBJ2-1, with 7 nucleotides matching TRBD2. Per the germline V gene, CDR1 is MGHRA and CDR2 is YSYEKL. The J segment lost 5 bases and the V segment lost 0 bases, leaving 19 bases of the junction unmatched. This CDR3 spans 20 amino acids. The CDR3 sequence: CASSQDEERGWDYTHNEQFF. DNA for the CDR3: TGCGCCAGCAGCCAAGATGAGGAAAGGGGCTGGGACTACACACACAATGAGCAGTTCTTC.

This sequence joins TRBV7-2 and TRBJ1-1; D not certain. This CDR3 is built from 15 residues. With 1 base removed from V and 2 bases from J, the gap between germline ends came to 11 bases. Germline V gives CDR1 SGHTA, CDR2 FQGNSA. The CDR3 loop reads CASSLVFGFNTEAFF. The CDR3 coding sequence is TGTGCCAGCAGCTTAGTCTTTGGCTTTAACACTGAAGCTTTCTTT.

V usage is TRBV13 and J usage is TRBJ2-5; no clear D gene. CDR1 is PRHDT and CDR2 is FYEKMQ in the germline V gene (reference sequence). V dropped 0 bases and J dropped 4 bases, with 12 bases sitting between them. The CDR3 is made up of 15 amino acids. The CDR3 DNA follows: TGTGCCAGCAGCTTAGGGGTTCGCAGGCTAGAGACCCAGTACTTC. Translated, it gives CASSLGVRRLETQYF.

The chain carries TRBV5-1 and TRBJ1-1, with TRBD1 matching 12 bases. V lost 4 bases and J lost 1; bases outside the gene matches: 5. Per the germline V gene, CDR1 is SGHRS and CDR2 is YFSETQ. The CDR3 is made up of 16 amino acids. CDR3 bases: TGCGCCAGCAGCCCGGGACAGGGGGCATGGAACACTGAAGCTTTCTTT. Translation: CASSPGQGAWNTEAFF.

The chain employs TRBV10-2 and TRBJ2-7, with 9 bases fitting TRBD2. The length of the CDR3 is 15 residues. Germline V gene lookup returns CDR1 WSHSY and CDR2 SAAADI. V trimming: 8 bases; J trimming: 1 base; junction bases outside the gene matches: 9. The CDR3 coding sequence is TGCGCCAGCCGACTCGGGACTAGCTCTTCCTACGAGCAGTACTTC. Its protein product is CASRLGTSSSYEQYF.

This chain connects TRBV28 to TRBJ1-2; a weak D match, TRBD1 (6 bases). Deletions cut 2 bases from V and 4 bases from J, with 11 bases between. The germline V gene has CDR1 MDHEN and CDR2 SYDVKM. This CDR3 is 14 amino acids long. This chain's CDR3 is CASSLGQGLYGYTF. Written as DNA, the CDR3 is TGTGCCAGCAGTTTAGGCCAGGGGCTCTATGGCTACACCTTC.

This rearrangement joins TRBV1 to TRBJ2-7; whether TRBD1, the table's D call, matches the DNA was not checked. TRBV1 constitutes a pseudogene. The CDR3 extends over 13 amino acids. The DNA of the CDR3 is TGCACCAGCAGCCAAGGGCTTTCCTACGAGCAGTACTTC. Protein product: CTSSQGLSYEQYF.

This sequence joins TRBV2 and TRBJ1-3; D is undetermined. Germline V gene lookup returns CDR1 SNHLY and CDR2 FYNNEI. V was clipped by 3 bases and J by 4 bases, with 16 bases between them. CDR3 size: 16 residues. Written as DNA, the CDR3 is TGTGCCAGCAGTGATTTTGGACTCCGAGGGGGAAACACCATATATTTT. This codes for CASSDFGLRGGNTIYF.

V is TRBV6-5 and J is TRBJ2-7; no definite D call. The germline V gene has CDR1 MNHEY and CDR2 SVGAGI. V was shortened by 3 bases and J by 4 bases, with 13 bases between the two germline ends. CDR3 length equals 14 residues. The CDR3 nucleotides are TGTGCCAGCAGTTATACCCTCCCAGGATACGAGCAGTACTTC. Protein: CASSYTLPGYEQYF.

The rearrangement joins TRBV5-1 to TRBJ1-1; 11 bases line up with TRBD1. This CDR3 has 21 residues. J was trimmed by 0 bases and V by 1 base; bases with no gene match: 17. Germline CDR1 and CDR2: SGHRS and YFSETQ. This chain's CDR3 is CASSLRMGQGDRGLMNTEAFF. CDR3 coding DNA: TGCGCCAGCAGCTTGAGGATGGGACAGGGGGACCGGGGCCTCATGAACACTGAAGCTTTCTTT.